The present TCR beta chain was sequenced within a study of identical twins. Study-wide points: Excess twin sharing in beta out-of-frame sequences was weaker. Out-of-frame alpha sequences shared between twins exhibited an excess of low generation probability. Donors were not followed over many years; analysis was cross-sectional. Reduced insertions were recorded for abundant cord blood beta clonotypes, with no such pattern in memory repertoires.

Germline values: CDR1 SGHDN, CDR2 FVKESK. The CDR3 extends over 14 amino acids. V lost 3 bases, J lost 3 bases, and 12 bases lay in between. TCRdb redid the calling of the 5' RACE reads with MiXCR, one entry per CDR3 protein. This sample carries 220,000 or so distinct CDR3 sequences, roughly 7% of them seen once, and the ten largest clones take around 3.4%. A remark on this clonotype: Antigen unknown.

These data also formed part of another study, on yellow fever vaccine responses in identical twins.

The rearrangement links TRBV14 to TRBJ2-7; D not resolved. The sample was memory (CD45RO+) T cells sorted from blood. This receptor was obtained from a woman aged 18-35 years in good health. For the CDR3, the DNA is TGTGCCAGCAGCCAGGTGGGCGTCTACTACGAGCAGTACTTC. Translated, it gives CASSQVGVYYEQYF. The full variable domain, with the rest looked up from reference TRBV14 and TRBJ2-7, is EAGVTQFPSHSVIEKGQTVTLRCDPISGHDNLYWYRRVMGKEIKFLLHFVKESKQDESGMPNNRFLAERTGGTYSTLKVQPAELEDSGVYFCASSQVGVYYEQYFGPGTRLTVT.